This TCR beta chain came from a study of cytomegalovirus exposure and HLA in healthy donors. Study-wide results and caveats: Most TCR sequences were seen very rarely across donors, but some public TCRs occurred in many. Data from an earlier analysis indicated that most TCR beta V segments were productive either about 87% or about 30% of the time.

PCR was performed using 60 Vbeta and 13 Jbeta primers. Sequencing used immunoSEQ multiplex PCR; TCRdb keeps in-frame clones, though not all of them. The sample lists about 160,000 clones, around four fifths occurring once. A remark on this clone: Its antigen is not known.

Sequences were obtained from PBMCs. This TCR derives from a male donor in good health and CMV-seronegative.

The CDR3 nucleotides are TGTGCCAAATGGACAGGGGAAGGCACCGGGGAGCTGTTTTTT. Protein product: CAKWTGEGTGELFF. J is TRBJ2-2 and V is TRBV21-1; TRBD1 is the table's D call and was not checked against the DNA. TRBV21-1 is designated a pseudogene. The CDR3 loop spans 14 amino acids.